The 32 T cell receptor beta chains given below trace back to one sample, sequenced in a study of cytomegalovirus exposure and HLA in healthy donors. PCR used 60 Vbeta primers and 13 Jbeta primers. Produced via immunoSEQ multiplex PCR; TCRdb's table is partial and in-frame only. This repertoire includes tens of thousands of clones. The specimen was PBMCs. The receptors were sampled from a man aged 50 to 59 in good health and CMV-seronegative.

The rearrangement joins TRBV12-1 to TRBJ2-2; TRBD1 was called by the table and not checked on the DNA. TRBV12-1 is assigned pseudogene status. This CDR3 has 18 amino acids. CDR3 nucleotides: TGTGCCAGCAGCTTTAAAAGAGTGGACAGGCCGAACACCGGGGAGCTGTTTTTT. As protein: CASSFKRVDRPNTGELFF.

This rearrangement joins TRBV5-5 to TRBJ2-3; 11 nucleotides line up with TRBD2. Germline-derived CDR1 and CDR2 are SGHKS and YYEKEE (reference sequence). V was clipped by 4 bases and J by 2 bases; unmatched bases: 3. This CDR3 contains 15 residues. DNA for the CDR3: TGTGCCAGCAGCCAGACTAGCGGGAACACAGATACGCAGTATTTT. This encodes CASSQTSGNTDTQYF.

The V and J genes are TRBV5-1 and TRBJ1-2; a weak D match, TRBD1 (5 bases). This CDR3 region has 14 residues. Trimming left V 4 bases short and J 8 bases short, with 18 bases between. Germline CDR1 is SGHRS and CDR2 is YFSETQ. Written as DNA, the CDR3 is TGCGCCAGCAGCGCCGAACACGGGACTGGGGGCTACACCTTC. Residues: CASSAEHGTGGYTF.

The chain recombines TRBV18 with TRBJ2-1, with 7 bases matching TRBD2. The V segment lost 3 bases and the J segment 4 bases; nucleotides outside the gene matches: 6. The CDR3 length is 15 residues. Per germline, CDR1 KGHSH and CDR2 LQKENI. The CDR3 sequence is CASSPSLAAYNEQFF. In nucleotides, the CDR3 is TGTGCCAGCTCACCCTCCCTAGCGGCTTACAATGAGCAGTTCTTC.

The CDR3 region has the DNA TGTGCCAGCAGTTACTCCGGGGGGGGTCTCTCCGAGCAGTACTTC. Encoded protein: CASSYSGGGLSEQYF. This chain uses TRBV6-5 with TRBJ2-7; 8 bases are a match to TRBD2. There are 15 residues in the CDR3. Germline V gene lookup returns CDR1 MNHEY and CDR2 SVGAGI. V lost 0 bases to trimming and J lost 6 bases; unmatched junction nucleotides: 7.

V usage is TRBV5-4 and J usage is TRBJ1-5; possibly TRBD1 for D (6 bases). The ends were cut back, 4 bases at V and 1 base at J, with 9 bases in the middle. CDR1 and CDR2 (germline): SGHNT, YYREEE (reference sequence). CDR3 size: 14 residues. CDR3 bases: TGTGCCAGCAGCCTGGACAGAAGCAATCAGCCCCAGCATTTT. This encodes CASSLDRSNQPQHF.

CDR3 amino acids: CASRGASIYGYTF. CDR3 in DNA: TGTGCCAGCAGGGGGGCGTCGATCTATGGCTACACCTTC. V is TRBV6-5 and J is TRBJ1-2; D possibly corresponds to TRBD1 (6 bases). Germline values: CDR1 MNHEY, CDR2 SVGAGI. The CDR3 runs 13 residues. V was trimmed by 6 bases and J by 4 bases, leaving 12 bases between them.

The V and J genes are TRBV9 and TRBJ2-2; D ambiguous. CDR3 length: 13 residues. Germline V CDR1 and CDR2: SGDLS, YYNGEE. V shed 1 base and J shed 6 bases, with 7 bases lying between them. The CDR3 nucleotides read TGTGCCAGCAGCGTACTAAATTCCGGGGAGCTGTTTTTT. Its translation: CASSVLNSGELFF.

The V call is TRBV7-9, the J call TRBJ2-2; D gene uncertain. This CDR3 spans 14 amino acids. From germline, CDR1 is SEHNR and CDR2 FQNEAQ (reference sequence). Trimming stripped 2 bases from V and 2 bases from J, with 6 bases between. For the CDR3, the DNA is TGTGCCAGCAGCTTACTGGCAAACACCGGGGAGCTGTTTTTT. This codes for CASSLLANTGELFF.

J is TRBJ1-1 and V is TRBV5-1; no clear D. This CDR3 spans 14 amino acids. V was cut by 0 bases and J by 0 bases, with 6 bases left in between. CDR1 is SGHRS, CDR2 YFSETQ, per germline. CDR3 amino acids: CASSLEQLNTEAFF. CDR3 coding DNA: TGCGCCAGCAGCTTGGAACAGTTGAACACTGAAGCTTTCTTT.

V and J are TRBV19 and TRBJ2-1; D may be TRBD2 (6 bases). Trimming removed 6 bases from V and 8 bases from J, with 14 bases in between. Germline V gene data show CDR1 as LNHDA and CDR2 as SQIVND (reference sequence). The CDR3 loop spans 13 amino acids. The CDR3 sequence: CASRSQGGYEQFF. CDR3 in DNA: TGTGCCAGTAGATCCCAAGGAGGGTATGAGCAGTTCTTC. The full variable domain, in which reference TRBV19 and TRBJ2-1 provide the parts outside the CDR3, is DGGITQSPKYLFRKEGQNVTLSCEQNLNHDAMYWYRQDPGQGLRLIYYSQIVNDFQKGDIAEGYSVSREKKESFPLTVTSAQKNPTAFYLCASRSQGGYEQFFGPGTRLTVL.

This chain connects TRBV28 to TRBJ1-1; no clear D. Germline-derived CDR1 and CDR2 are MDHEN and SYDVKM. The CDR3 length is 15 residues. Trimming left V 1 base short and J 5 bases short, with 14 bases between. For the CDR3, the DNA is TGTGCCAGCAGTTTATCTGCAGGTTCCTGGACTGAAGCTTTCTTT. Translating it yields CASSLSAGSWTEAFF.

The chain has TRBV2 and TRBJ1-1; 7 bases fit TRBD1. The junction had 5 bases not matched to a gene; V was cut back by 4 bases and J by 3 bases. The germline CDR1 and CDR2 sequences are SNHLY and FYNNEI. This CDR3 region has 14 residues. The chain's CDR3 is CASSVEGADTEAFF. The CDR3, as DNA: TGTGCCAGCAGTGTAGAGGGGGCTGACACTGAAGCTTTCTTT.

The rearrangement uses TRBV2 and TRBJ1-6, with D tentatively TRBD1 (5 bases). This CDR3 is built from 15 residues. V lost 0 bases, J lost 10 bases, and 13 bases lay in between. Germline V gene data show CDR1 as SNHLY and CDR2 as FYNNEI. The CDR3 region is CASSEAPPGQSPLHF. In DNA, the CDR3 is TGTGCCAGCAGTGAAGCCCCGCCCGGACAATCACCCCTCCACTTT.

This sequence joins TRBV27 and TRBJ2-7; TRBD2 matches 9 bases. The germline V gene has CDR1 MNHEY and CDR2 SMNVEV (reference sequence). This CDR3 comprises 16 residues. V was pared by 5 bases and J by 4 bases, with 12 bases of the junction left unmatched. The CDR3 sequence: CASSAPRRGGRYEQYF. CDR3 sequence (DNA): TGTGCCAGCAGTGCCCCTCGGCGGGGGGGCCGGTACGAGCAGTACTTC.

The J gene is TRBJ2-7, the V gene TRBV10-3; maybe TRBD2 (5 bases). V was pared by 7 bases and J by 4 bases, with 11 bases between. Germline values: CDR1 ENHRY, CDR2 SYGVKD. This CDR3 contains 12 residues. The CDR3: CAITEGAYEQYF. The CDR3 bases are TGTGCCATCACCGAGGGAGCATACGAGCAGTACTTC.

The chain has TRBV19 and TRBJ2-1, with 11 positions matching TRBD1. The junction had 8 bases not matched to a gene; V was cut back by 5 bases and J by 8 bases. This CDR3 spans 15 amino acids. In germline, CDR1 is LNHDA, CDR2 SQIVND (reference sequence). CDR3: CASSSGQGDWDEQFF. CDR3 sequence (DNA): TGTGCCAGTAGTTCGGGACAGGGGGATTGGGATGAGCAGTTCTTC.

This chain links TRBV28 with TRBJ1-1; 9 bases align to TRBD1. The germline V gene encodes CDR1 MDHEN and CDR2 SYDVKM. After removal of 3 bases from V and 10 bases from J, the junction contained 6 bases not matched to a gene. This CDR3 has 13 amino acids. The CDR3 loop is CASSFRDRVSAFF. In nucleotides, the CDR3 is TGTGCCAGCAGTTTCCGGGACAGGGTTTCAGCTTTCTTT.

V and J are TRBV5-6 and TRBJ1-2; 7 positions match TRBD1. The ends lost 4 bases at V and 5 bases at J; junction bases unmatched: 5. The length of the CDR3 is 13 residues. Germline loops: CDR1 SGHDT, CDR2 YYEEEE. The CDR3 loop is CASSRGTDYGYTF. CDR3 DNA sequence: TGTGCCAGCAGCCGCGGGACAGATTATGGCTACACCTTC.

The rearrangement joins TRBV5-1 to TRBJ2-7; 10 positions match TRBD1. Looked up from germline, CDR1 is SGHRS and CDR2 is YFSETQ. Trimming removed 0 bases from V and 3 bases from J; junction bases left unmatched: 6. The CDR3 length is 16 residues. The CDR3 protein is CASSLGTGGMLYEQYF. The CDR3, as DNA: TGCGCCAGCAGCTTGGGGACAGGGGGAATGCTCTACGAGCAGTACTTC.

The chain has TRBV18 and TRBJ1-1; unclear D gene. Germline V CDR1 and CDR2: KGHSH, LQKENI. The CDR3 covers 13 residues. Trimming removed 4 bases from V and 11 bases from J, with 17 bases in between. The CDR3 here is CASSQSSRTQAFF. In DNA, the CDR3 is TGTGCCAGCTCACAGAGCTCTAGGACTCAGGCTTTCTTT.

The rearrangement links TRBV4-3 to TRBJ2-1; TRBD1 aligns across 11 bases. Germline CDR1 is LGHNA and CDR2 is YSLEER. This CDR3 comprises 15 residues. Trimming cost V 2 bases and J 12 bases; bases outside gene matches: 9. CDR3 sequence (DNA): TGCGCCAGCAGCCAATGGACAGGGGGCGGGTATCGGCAGTTCTTC. Protein product: CASSQWTGGGYRQFF.

CDR3 in amino acids: CASSWTALWNSPLHF. CDR3 DNA: TGTGCCAGCAGCTGGACAGCTCTTTGGAATTCACCCCTCCACTTT. The chain has TRBV11-1 and TRBJ1-6; D is perhaps TRBD1 (6 bases). The CDR3 loop spans 15 amino acids. The germline V and J ends were trimmed by 4 bases and 7 bases, with 14 bases remaining between them. Germline-derived CDR1 and CDR2 are SGHAT and FQDESV (reference sequence).

The rearrangement links TRBV18 to TRBJ2-6; D is possibly TRBD2 (5 bases). The CDR3 covers 18 residues. Trimming stripped 6 bases from V and 4 bases from J, with 22 bases between. Germline V lookup: CDR1 KGHSH, CDR2 LQKENI. The DNA for the CDR3 is TGTGCCAGCTCCCCGCTAATAGAGGGCCAACGAGGGGCCAACGTCCTGACTTTC. This encodes CASSPLIEGQRGANVLTF.

The V call is TRBV6-1, the J call TRBJ1-5; perhaps TRBD1 as D (5 bases). There are 15 residues in the CDR3. CDR1 and CDR2 from the germline V gene are MNHNS and SASEGT. V was pared by 4 bases and J by 4 bases, with 14 bases between. The CDR3 sequence: CASSVGGTLNQPQHF. The CDR3 DNA reads TGTGCCAGCAGTGTGGGTGGGACTCTAAATCAGCCCCAGCATTTT.

The genes are TRBV28 and TRBJ2-3, with D possibly being TRBD2 (6 bases). Per the germline V gene, CDR1 is MDHEN and CDR2 is SYDVKM. Between the trimmed V and J ends, which lost 3 bases and 0 bases, there was a span of 7 bases. The CDR3 has 14 amino acids. The CDR3 DNA reads TGTGCCAGCAGTTTGGCGGGGAGCACAGATACGCAGTATTTT. Protein: CASSLAGSTDTQYF.

The rearrangement links TRBV7-2 to TRBJ1-2; 12 bases line up with TRBD1. Trimming took 0 bases from V and 8 from J; bases not matched to a gene: 7. The V gene's germline CDR1 is SGHTA and CDR2 FQGNSA. This CDR3 comprises 16 residues. This CDR3 reads CASSLAPGQGASGYTF. In nucleotides, the CDR3 is TGTGCCAGCAGCTTAGCTCCGGGACAGGGGGCGTCAGGCTACACCTTC.

The chain is built from TRBV5-1 and TRBJ2-7; the D gene is possibly TRBD1 (5 bases). The CDR3 loop spans 13 amino acids. V lost 5 bases and J 3 bases, leaving 12 bases between the germline ends. Germline loops: CDR1 SGHRS, CDR2 YFSETQ. Here the CDR3 DNA reads TGCGCCAGCAGTCTTCAGGGCAGCTACGAGCAGTACTTC. This sequence encodes CASSLQGSYEQYF.

The CDR3 here is CASRPTGKNIQYF. DNA for the CDR3: TGTGCCAGCAGGCCAACGGGGAAAAACATTCAGTACTTC. This chain uses TRBV27 with TRBJ2-4; maybe TRBD2 (5 bases). The germline V gene encodes CDR1 MNHEY and CDR2 SMNVEV (reference sequence). The CDR3 extends over 13 amino acids. Between the trimmed V and J ends, which lost 6 bases and 4 bases, there was a span of 10 bases.

CDR3 nucleotides: TGTGCCAGTCAACCTGAAGCGGAACCTTACAATGAGCAGTTCTTC. Amino acids: CASQPEAEPYNEQFF. The chain recombines TRBV19 with TRBJ2-1, with a possible D match to TRBD2 (5 bases). CDR3 size: 15 residues. Germline V gives CDR1 LNHDA, CDR2 SQIVND (reference sequence). Deletions cut 8 bases from V and 4 bases from J, with 18 bases between.

This rearrangement joins TRBV7-9 to TRBJ2-3, with D unresolved. From germline, CDR1 is SEHNR and CDR2 FQNEAQ (reference sequence). CDR3 length: 11 residues. The V gene lost 5 bases and the J gene lost 10 bases, with 10 bases spanning the gap. The CDR3 here is CASSTILAQYF. In DNA form, the CDR3 reads TGTGCCAGCAGCACAATTCTGGCGCAGTATTTT.

The chain is built from TRBV9 and TRBJ1-5; D is uncertain. This CDR3 comprises 14 residues. The germline V and J ends were trimmed by 0 bases and 7 bases, with 11 bases remaining between them. Germline V gene data show CDR1 as SGDLS and CDR2 as YYNGEE. Written as DNA, the CDR3 is TGTGCCAGCAGCGTAGCGGGAGTGGGGCAGCCCCAGCATTTT. It encodes CASSVAGVGQPQHF.